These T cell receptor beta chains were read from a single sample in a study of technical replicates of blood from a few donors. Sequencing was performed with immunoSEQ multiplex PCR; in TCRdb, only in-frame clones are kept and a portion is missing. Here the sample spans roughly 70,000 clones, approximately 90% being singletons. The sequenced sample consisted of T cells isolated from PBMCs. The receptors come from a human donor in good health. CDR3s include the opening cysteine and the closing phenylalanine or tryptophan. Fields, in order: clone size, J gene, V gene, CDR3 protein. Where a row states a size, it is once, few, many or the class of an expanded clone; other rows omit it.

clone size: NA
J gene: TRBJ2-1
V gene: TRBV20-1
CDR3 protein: CSAAESVQFF

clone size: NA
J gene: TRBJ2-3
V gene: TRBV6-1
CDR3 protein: CASSPSGADTQYF

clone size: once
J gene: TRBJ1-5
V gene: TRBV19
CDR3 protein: CASSIGGGGNQPQHF

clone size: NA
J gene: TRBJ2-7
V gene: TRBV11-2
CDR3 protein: CASSLGGLYEQYF

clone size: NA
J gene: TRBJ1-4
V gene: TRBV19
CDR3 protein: CASGGQGVEKLFF

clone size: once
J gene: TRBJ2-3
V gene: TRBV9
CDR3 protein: CASSVESGSSTDTQYF

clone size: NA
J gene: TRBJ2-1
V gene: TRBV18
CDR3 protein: CASSPGTGVNEQFF

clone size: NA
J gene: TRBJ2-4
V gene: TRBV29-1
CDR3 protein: CSVGLKASLAKNIQYF

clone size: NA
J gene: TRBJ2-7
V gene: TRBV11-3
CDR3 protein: CASSLDNMGVGYEQYF

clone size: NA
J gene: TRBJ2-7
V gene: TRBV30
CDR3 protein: CAWSPPLELEQYF

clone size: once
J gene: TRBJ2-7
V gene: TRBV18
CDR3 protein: CASSPEQGATYEQYF

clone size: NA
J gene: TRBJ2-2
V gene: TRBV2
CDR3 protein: CASSLTGTGNTGELFF

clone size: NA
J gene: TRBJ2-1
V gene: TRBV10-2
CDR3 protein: CASSEPLAGVYNEQFF

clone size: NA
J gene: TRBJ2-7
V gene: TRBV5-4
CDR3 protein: CASSLGQGEQYF

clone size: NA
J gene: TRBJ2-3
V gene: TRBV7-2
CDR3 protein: CASSLVRLAGVLGADTQYF